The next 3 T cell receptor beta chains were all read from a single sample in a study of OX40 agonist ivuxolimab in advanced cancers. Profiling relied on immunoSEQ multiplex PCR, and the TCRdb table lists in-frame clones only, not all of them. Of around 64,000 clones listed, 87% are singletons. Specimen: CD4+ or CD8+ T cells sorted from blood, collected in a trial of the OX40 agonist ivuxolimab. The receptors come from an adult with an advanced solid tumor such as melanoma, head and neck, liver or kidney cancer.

The DNA for the CDR3 is TGTGCCAGCAGCTTAGCGGGGGGCAGGGGGAATCAGCCCCAGCATTTT. This sequence encodes CASSLAGGRGNQPQHF. The V and J genes are TRBV7-9 and TRBJ1-5, with TRBD1 matching over 7 bases. The V gene's germline CDR1 is SEHNR and CDR2 FQNEAQ (reference sequence). V dropped 0 bases and J dropped 4; count of bases not matched to a gene: 6. CDR3 length: 16 residues.

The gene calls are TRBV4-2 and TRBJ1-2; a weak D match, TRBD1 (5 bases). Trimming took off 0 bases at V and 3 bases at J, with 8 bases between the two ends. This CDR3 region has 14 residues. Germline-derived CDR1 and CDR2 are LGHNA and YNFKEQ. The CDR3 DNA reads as TGTGCCAGCAGCCAAGACAGGGCGTACTATGGCTACACCTTC. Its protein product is CASSQDRAYYGYTF.

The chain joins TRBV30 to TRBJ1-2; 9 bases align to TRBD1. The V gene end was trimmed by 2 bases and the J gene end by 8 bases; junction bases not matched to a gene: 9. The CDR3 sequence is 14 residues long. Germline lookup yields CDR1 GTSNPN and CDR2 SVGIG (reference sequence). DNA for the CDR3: TGTGCCTGGAGTTTAGCCGGGACAGGGAGAGGCTACACCTTC. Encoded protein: CAWSLAGTGRGYTF.